The clone carrying this T cell receptor (beta chain) was seen only a few times. The antigen is undetermined. V gave up 5 bases and J gave up 5 bases, with 10 bases separating them. The CDR3 has 13 residues. CDR1 is MNHNY and CDR2 is SVGAGI in the germline V gene (reference sequence). The PCR ran on 60 Vbeta and 13 Jbeta primers. Sequencing was performed with immunoSEQ multiplex PCR; in TCRdb, only in-frame clones are kept and a portion is missing. Of over 150,000 clones in the sample, approximately 77% were seen once. The sample belongs to a study of cytomegalovirus exposure and HLA in healthy donors. General observations from the study: Reports credit the classifier with highly specific, highly sensitive diagnosis of cytomegalovirus status. Most subjects' HLA-A and HLA-B alleles were reportedly predicted from TCR beta sequences.

This TCR was sampled from a male donor in good health and CMV-seropositive. The chain uses TRBV6-6 and TRBJ1-5; D gene unclear. The specimen was PBMCs. CDR3 DNA: TGTGCCAGCAGTATGGGAGATGATCAGCCCCAGCATTTT. Translation gives CASSMGDDQPQHF.